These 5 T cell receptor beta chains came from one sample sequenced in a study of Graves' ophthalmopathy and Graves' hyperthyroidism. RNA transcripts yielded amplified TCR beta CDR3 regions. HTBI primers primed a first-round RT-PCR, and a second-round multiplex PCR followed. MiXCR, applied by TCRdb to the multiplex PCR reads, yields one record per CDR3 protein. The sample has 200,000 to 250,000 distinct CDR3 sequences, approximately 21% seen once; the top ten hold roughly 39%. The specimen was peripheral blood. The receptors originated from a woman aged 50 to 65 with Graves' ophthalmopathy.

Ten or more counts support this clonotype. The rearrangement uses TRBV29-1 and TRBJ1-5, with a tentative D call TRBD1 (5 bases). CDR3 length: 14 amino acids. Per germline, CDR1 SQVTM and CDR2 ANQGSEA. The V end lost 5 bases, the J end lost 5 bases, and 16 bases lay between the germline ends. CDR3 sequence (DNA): TGCAGCGTTCGGGACGGGGGGTTGCATCAGCCCCAGCATTTT. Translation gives CSVRDGGLHQPQHF.

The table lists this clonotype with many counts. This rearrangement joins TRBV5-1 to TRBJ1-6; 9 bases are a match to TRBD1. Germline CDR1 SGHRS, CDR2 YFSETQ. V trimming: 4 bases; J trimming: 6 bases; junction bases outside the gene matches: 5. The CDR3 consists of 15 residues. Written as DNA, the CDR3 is TGCGCCAGCAGCGGGACAGGGTGGGGTAATTCACCCCTCCACTTT. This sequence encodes CASSGTGWGNSPLHF.

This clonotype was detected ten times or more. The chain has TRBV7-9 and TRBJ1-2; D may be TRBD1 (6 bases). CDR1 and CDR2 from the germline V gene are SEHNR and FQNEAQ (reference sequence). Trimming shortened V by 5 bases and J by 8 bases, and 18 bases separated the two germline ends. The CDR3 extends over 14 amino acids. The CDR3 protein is CASSPGTLLVGYTF. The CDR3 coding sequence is TGTGCCAGCAGCCCCGGGACACTGTTGGTAGGCTACACCTTC.

This CDR3 is CASSFIRDREEEETQYF. CDR3 nucleotide sequence: TGTGCCAGCAGCTTCATACGGGACAGGGAAGAGGAAGAGACCCAGTACTTC. The V and J genes are TRBV7-6 and TRBJ2-5, with TRBD1 matching 9 bases. The CDR3 extends over 17 amino acids. Trimming took 3 bases from V and 3 from J; bases not matched to a gene: 11. CDR1 SGHVS and CDR2 FNYEAQ come from the germline V gene. The whole variable domain, filled in from reference TRBV7-6 and TRBJ2-5, reads GAGVSQSPRYKVTKRGQDVALRCDPISGHVSLYWYRQALGQGPEFLTYFNYEAQQDKSGLPNDRFSAERPEGSISTLTIQRTEQRDSAMYRCASSFIRDREEEETQYFGPGTRLLVL.

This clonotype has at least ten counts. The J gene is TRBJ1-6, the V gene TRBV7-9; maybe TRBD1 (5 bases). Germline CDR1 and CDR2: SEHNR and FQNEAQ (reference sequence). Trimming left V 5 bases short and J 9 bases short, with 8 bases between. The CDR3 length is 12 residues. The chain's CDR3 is CASSQQVSPLHF. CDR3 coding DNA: TGTGCCAGCAGCCAACAGGTTTCACCCCTCCACTTT. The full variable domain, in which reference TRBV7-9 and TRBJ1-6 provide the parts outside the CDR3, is DTGVSQNPRHKITKRGQNVTFRCDPISEHNRLYWYRQTLGQGPEFLTYFQNEAQLEKSRLLSDRFSAERPKGSFSTLEIQRTEQGDSAMYLCASSQQVSPLHFGNGTRLTVT.